This T cell receptor beta chain stems from a study of T cells in localized non-small cell lung cancer. Produced via immunoSEQ multiplex PCR; TCRdb's table is partial and in-frame only. The table lists under 35,000 clones, 91% of them singletons. As regards this clone: Its target is unknown.

Trimming took off 7 bases at V and 7 bases at J, with 16 bases between the two ends. Germline CDR1 and CDR2: LNHDA and SQIVND (reference sequence). The CDR3 length is 14 residues. Findings and caveats of the study: Uninvolved nearby lung showed the greatest T cell clonality, exceeding that found in tumor.

This material consisted of peripheral blood mononuclear cells, taken before any cancer treatment. This TCR was sampled from a female donor aged 60 or older with stage II lung adenocarcinoma. This sequence joins TRBV19 and TRBJ2-2, with D perhaps matching TRBD2 (6 bases). CDR3 amino acids: CASIGGAYGGELFF. Here the CDR3 DNA reads TGTGCCAGTATCGGCGGGGCCTACGGCGGGGAGCTGTTTTTT.